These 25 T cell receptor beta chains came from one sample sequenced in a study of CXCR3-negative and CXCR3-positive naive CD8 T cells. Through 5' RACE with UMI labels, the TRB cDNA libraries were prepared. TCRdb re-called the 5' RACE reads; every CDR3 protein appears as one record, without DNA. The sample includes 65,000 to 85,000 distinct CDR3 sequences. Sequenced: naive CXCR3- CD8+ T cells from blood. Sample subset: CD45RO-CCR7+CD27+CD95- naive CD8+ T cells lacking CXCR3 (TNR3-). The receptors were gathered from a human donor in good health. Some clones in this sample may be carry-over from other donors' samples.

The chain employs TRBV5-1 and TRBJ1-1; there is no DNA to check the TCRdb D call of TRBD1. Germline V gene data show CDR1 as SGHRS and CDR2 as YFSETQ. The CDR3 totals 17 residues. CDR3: CASSFDLTGGMNTEAFF. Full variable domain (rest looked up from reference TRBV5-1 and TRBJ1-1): KAGVTQTPRYLIKTRGQQVTLSCSPISGHRSVSWYQQTPGQGLQFLFEYFSETQRNKGNFPGRFSGRQFSNSRSEMNVSTLELGDSALYLCASSFDLTGGMNTEAFFGQGTRLTVV.

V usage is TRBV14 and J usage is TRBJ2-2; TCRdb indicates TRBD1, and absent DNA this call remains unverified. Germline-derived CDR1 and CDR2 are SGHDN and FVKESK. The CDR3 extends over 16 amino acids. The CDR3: CASSQERGHLTGELFF.

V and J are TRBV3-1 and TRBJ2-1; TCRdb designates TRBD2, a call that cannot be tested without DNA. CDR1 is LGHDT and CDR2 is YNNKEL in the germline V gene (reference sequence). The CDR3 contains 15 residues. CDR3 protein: CASSQGLAGVNEQFF.

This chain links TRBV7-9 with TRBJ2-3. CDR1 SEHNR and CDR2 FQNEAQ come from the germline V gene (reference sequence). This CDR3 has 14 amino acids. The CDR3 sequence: CASSFVAFADTQYF.

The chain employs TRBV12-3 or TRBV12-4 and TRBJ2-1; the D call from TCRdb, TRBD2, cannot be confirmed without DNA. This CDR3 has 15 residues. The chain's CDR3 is CASSLLVAGNNEQFF.

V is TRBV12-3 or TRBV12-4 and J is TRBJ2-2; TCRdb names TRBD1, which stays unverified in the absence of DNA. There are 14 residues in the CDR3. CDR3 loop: CASRAGVYTGELFF.

CDR3 protein: CASSVAGGTQETQYF. The rearrangement uses TRBV9 and TRBJ2-5; the TCRdb D gene call, TRBD1, has no DNA to confirm it. The length of the CDR3 is 15 residues. In germline, CDR1 is SGDLS, CDR2 YYNGEE.

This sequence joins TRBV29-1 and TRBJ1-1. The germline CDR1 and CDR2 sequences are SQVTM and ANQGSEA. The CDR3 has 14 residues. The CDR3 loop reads CSVPPTDANTEAFF.

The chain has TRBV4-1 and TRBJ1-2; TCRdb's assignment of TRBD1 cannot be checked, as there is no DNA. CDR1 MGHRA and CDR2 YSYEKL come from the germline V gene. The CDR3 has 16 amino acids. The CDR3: CASSQDATGGVNGYTF.

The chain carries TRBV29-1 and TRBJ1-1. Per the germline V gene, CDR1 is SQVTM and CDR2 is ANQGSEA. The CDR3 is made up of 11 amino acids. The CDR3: CSQGMGTEAFF.

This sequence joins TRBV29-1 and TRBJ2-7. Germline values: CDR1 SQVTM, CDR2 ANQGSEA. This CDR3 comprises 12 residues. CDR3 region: CSVAGSAYEQYF.

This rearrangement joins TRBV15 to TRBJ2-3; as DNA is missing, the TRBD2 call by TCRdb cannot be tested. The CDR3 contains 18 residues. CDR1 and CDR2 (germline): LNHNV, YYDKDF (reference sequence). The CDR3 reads CATSRDLASGRVTDTQYF.

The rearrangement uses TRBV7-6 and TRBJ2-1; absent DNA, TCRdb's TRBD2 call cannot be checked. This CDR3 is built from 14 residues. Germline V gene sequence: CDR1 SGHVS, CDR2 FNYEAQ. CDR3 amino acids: CASSLRLAGDEQFF.

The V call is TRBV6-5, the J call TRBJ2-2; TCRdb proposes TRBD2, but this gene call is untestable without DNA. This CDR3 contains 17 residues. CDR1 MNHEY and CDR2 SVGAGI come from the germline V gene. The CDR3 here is CASSYGTSGGYTGELFF.

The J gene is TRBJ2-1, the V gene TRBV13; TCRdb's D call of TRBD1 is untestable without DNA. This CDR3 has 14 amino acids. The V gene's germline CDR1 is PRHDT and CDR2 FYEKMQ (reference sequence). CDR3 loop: CASSGATSYNEQFF. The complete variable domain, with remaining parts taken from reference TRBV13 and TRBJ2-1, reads AAGVIQSPRHLIKEKRETATLKCYPIPRHDTVYWYQQGPGQDPQFLISFYEKMQSDKGSIPDRFSAQQFSDYHSELNMSSLELGDSALYFCASSGATSYNEQFFGPGTRLTVL.

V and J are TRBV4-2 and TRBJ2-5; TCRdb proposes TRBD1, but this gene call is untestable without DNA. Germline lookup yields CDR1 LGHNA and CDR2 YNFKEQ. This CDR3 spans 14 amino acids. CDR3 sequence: CASSQESGRGTQYF.

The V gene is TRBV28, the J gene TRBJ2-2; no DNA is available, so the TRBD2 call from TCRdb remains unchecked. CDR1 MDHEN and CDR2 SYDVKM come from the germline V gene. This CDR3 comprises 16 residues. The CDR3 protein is CASTPKREGPAGELFF.

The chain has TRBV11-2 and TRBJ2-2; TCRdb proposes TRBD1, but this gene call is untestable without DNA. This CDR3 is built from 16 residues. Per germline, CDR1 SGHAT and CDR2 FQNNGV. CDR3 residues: CASSLTLQGGTGELFF.

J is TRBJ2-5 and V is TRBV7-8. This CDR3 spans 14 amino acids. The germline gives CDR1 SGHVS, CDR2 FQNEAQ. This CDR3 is CASSFYLRQETQYF.

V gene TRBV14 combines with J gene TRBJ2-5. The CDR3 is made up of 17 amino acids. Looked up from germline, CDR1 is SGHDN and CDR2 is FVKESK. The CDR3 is CASSQAVTRRTQETQYF.

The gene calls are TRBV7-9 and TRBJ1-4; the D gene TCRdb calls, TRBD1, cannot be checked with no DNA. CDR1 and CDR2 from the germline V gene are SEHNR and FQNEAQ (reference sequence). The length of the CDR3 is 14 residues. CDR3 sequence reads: CASSFAGAGEKLFF.

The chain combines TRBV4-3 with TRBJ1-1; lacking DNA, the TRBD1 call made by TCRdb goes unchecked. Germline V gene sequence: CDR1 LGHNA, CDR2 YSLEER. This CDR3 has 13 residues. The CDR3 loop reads CASSQGGQYEAFF.

CDR3 sequence: CASSQDSGAYNEQFF. The rearrangement links TRBV4-2 to TRBJ2-1; TCRdb proposes TRBD2, but this gene call is untestable without DNA. The CDR3 consists of 15 residues. Germline-derived CDR1 and CDR2 are LGHNA and YNFKEQ.

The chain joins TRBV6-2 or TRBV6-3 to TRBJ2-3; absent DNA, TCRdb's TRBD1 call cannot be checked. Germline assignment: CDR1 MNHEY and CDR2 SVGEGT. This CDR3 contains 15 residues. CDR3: CASSYGTFGVDTQYF.

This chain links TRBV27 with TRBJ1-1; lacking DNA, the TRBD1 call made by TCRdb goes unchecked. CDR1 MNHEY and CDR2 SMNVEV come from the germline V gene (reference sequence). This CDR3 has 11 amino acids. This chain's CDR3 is CASYGGTEAFF.